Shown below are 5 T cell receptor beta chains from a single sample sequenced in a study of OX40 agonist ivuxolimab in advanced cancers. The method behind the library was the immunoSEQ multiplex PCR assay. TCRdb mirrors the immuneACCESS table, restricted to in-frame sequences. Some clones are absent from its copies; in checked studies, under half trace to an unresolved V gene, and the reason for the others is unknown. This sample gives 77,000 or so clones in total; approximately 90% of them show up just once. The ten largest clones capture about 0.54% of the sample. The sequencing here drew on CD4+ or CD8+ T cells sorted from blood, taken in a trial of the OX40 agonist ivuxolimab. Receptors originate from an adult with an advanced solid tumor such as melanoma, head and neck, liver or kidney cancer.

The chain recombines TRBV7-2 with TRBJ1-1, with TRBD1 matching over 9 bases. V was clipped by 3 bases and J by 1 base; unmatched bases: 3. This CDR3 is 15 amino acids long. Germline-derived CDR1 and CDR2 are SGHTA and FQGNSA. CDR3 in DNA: TGTGCCAGCAGCTTGACAGGGGGTTCGAACACTGAAGCTTTCTTT. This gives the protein CASSLTGGSNTEAFF.

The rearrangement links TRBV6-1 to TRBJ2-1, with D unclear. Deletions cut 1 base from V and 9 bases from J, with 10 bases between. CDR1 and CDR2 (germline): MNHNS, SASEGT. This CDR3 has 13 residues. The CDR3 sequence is CASSEGWLTEQFF. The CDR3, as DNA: TGTGCCAGCAGTGAAGGTTGGCTGACTGAGCAGTTCTTC.

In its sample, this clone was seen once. The CDR3 sequence: CASSLFLVRGDTQYF. DNA of the CDR3: TGTGCCAGCAGCTTGTTTCTAGTGAGAGGGGATACGCAGTATTTT. The V call is TRBV11-3, the J call TRBJ2-3, with a weak D call TRBD2 (5 bases). Germline-derived CDR1 and CDR2 are SGHNT and YENEEA. CDR3 length equals 15 residues. V was shortened by 3 bases and J by 6 bases, with 16 bases between the two germline ends.

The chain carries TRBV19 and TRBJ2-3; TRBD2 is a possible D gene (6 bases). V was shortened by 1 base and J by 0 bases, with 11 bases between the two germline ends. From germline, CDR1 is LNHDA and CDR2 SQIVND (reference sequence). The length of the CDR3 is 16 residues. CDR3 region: CASSIVPGRSTDTQYF. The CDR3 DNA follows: TGTGCCAGTAGTATAGTCCCCGGGAGAAGCACAGATACGCAGTATTTT.

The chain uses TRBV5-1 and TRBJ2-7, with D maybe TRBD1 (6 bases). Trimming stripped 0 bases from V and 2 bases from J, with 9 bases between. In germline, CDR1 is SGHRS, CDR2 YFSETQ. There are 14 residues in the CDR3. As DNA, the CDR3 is TGCGCCAGCAGCTTGGAGGGGGATCCCTACGAGCAGTACTTC. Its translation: CASSLEGDPYEQYF.